Presented here are 16 T cell receptor beta chains from one specimen sequenced in a study of technical replicates of blood from a few donors (dated by TCRdb to about 2017). To prepare the library, the immunoSEQ multiplex PCR assay was applied. TCRdb limited this immuneACCESS table to in-frame rearrangements with V and J called. A share of clones is missing; checked studies link under half to unresolved V genes, and the rest is unexplained. For this sample the table gives tens of thousands of clones, of which around 95% were detected only once. Together, the top ten hold more than 0.2% of the sample. The specimen sequenced was T cells isolated from PBMCs. The receptors shown here come from a human donor in good health.

The rearrangement links TRBV7-9 to TRBJ1-1; D gene unclear. Germline CDR1 and CDR2: SEHNR and FQNEAQ (reference sequence). V lost 1 base and J 2 bases, leaving 8 bases between the germline ends. The CDR3 spans 14 residues. The CDR3 protein is CASSLVPRNTEAFF. CDR3 DNA: TGTGCCAGCAGCTTAGTTCCCAGAAACACTGAAGCTTTCTTT.

V and J are TRBV30 and TRBJ2-5; a possible D gene is TRBD2 (7 bases). Germline loops: CDR1 GTSNPN, CDR2 SVGIG (reference sequence). Trimming cost V 8 bases and J 3 bases, with 22 bases left between them. CDR3 length: 15 residues. DNA for the CDR3: TGTGCCCTAGGTTGGGAGGGGGGGACTAAAGAGACCCAGTACTTC. Its translation: CALGWEGGTKETQYF.

The chain is built from TRBV15 and TRBJ2-1; TRBD2 matches at 11 bases. Losses at the gene ends were 1 base for V and 1 base for J; bases not matched to a gene: 6. The CDR3 is 18 amino acids. Germline CDR1 LNHNV, CDR2 YYDKDF (reference sequence). The CDR3 coding sequence is TGTGCCACCAGCAGAGGACTAGCGGGGTTCGGGTCCTACAATGAGCAGTTCTTC. This encodes CATSRGLAGFGSYNEQFF.

This chain connects TRBV30 to TRBJ1-2; perhaps TRBD1 as D (5 bases). Deletions cut 4 bases from V and 4 bases from J, with 10 bases between. Germline CDR1 and CDR2: GTSNPN and SVGIG (reference sequence). The CDR3 extends over 12 amino acids. CDR3 protein: CAWNRGIYGYTF. Here the CDR3 DNA reads TGTGCCTGGAATAGGGGTATCTATGGCTACACCTTC.

The genes are TRBV28 and TRBJ2-5, with a tentative D call TRBD1 (6 bases). Trimming stripped 1 base from V and 6 bases from J, with 21 bases between. There are 17 residues in the CDR3. The germline V gene has CDR1 MDHEN and CDR2 SYDVKM. The CDR3 region has the DNA TGTGCCAGCAGTTTATTGTCGGTCAAGGGGGTTAAAAAGACCCAGTACTTC. Amino acids: CASSLLSVKGVKKTQYF.

Only a few counts were recorded for this clone. The chain links TRBV10-1 to TRBJ2-5; TRBD2 is a possible D gene (6 bases). Germline V lookup: CDR1 WNHNN, CDR2 SYGVQD (reference sequence). The CDR3 loop spans 13 amino acids. The V end was cut by 4 bases, the J end by 7 bases, with 13 bases between. The CDR3 nucleotides read TGCGCCAGCAGTGGATCCGTGGGGGGGACCCAGTACTTC. Translating gives CASSGSVGGTQYF.

The genes are TRBV29-1 and TRBJ2-7, with TRBD1 identical over 8 bases. The CDR3 contains 16 residues. V shed 4 bases and J 5 bases; nucleotides not matched to a gene: 16. Per germline, CDR1 SQVTM and CDR2 ANQGSEA. CDR3 sequence reads: CSVVFGRGTGSHEQYF. The CDR3, as DNA: TGCAGCGTTGTTTTCGGCCGTGGGACAGGATCCCACGAGCAGTACTTC.

The chain has TRBV5-6 and TRBJ2-3, with 10 positions matching TRBD2. V was clipped by 1 base and J by 5 bases; unmatched bases: 7. The germline V gene encodes CDR1 SGHDT and CDR2 YYEEEE. CDR3 size: 16 residues. The CDR3 nucleotides read TGTGCCAGCAGCTTGTCCGCTAGCGGGGGACGAGATACGCAGTATTTT. This translates into CASSLSASGGRDTQYF.

V and J are TRBV27 and TRBJ2-3, with a tentative D call TRBD1 (5 bases). The CDR3 totals 14 residues. V was cut by 0 bases and J by 2 bases, with 6 bases left in between. Germline lookup yields CDR1 MNHEY and CDR2 SMNVEV (reference sequence). The CDR3 sequence is CASSLSGDTDTQYF. CDR3 DNA sequence: TGTGCCAGCAGTTTATCAGGGGACACAGATACGCAGTATTTT.

The chain recombines TRBV23-1 with TRBJ1-2; 7 bases match TRBD1. TRBV23-1 is an open reading frame, and its role is uncertain. This CDR3 has 12 amino acids. V gave up 8 bases and J gave up 2 bases; unmatched junction bases: 2. The DNA for the CDR3 is TGCGCCAGCCAGGACAGGAACTATGGCTACACCTTC. Translating gives CASQDRNYGYTF.

The CDR3 spells CASSERETGGRHF. DNA for the CDR3: TGTGCCAGCAGTGAAAGGGAAACAGGGGGGCGGCATTTT. The chain has TRBV6-1 and TRBJ1-5, with 8 bases lining up with TRBD1. The CDR3 runs 13 residues. After removal of 2 bases from V and 15 bases from J, the junction contained 9 bases not matched to a gene. CDR1 and CDR2 (germline): MNHNS, SASEGT.

The V gene is TRBV7-8, the J gene TRBJ2-1, with 8 nucleotides matching TRBD1. The CDR3 spans 14 residues. V dropped 5 bases and J dropped 5; count of bases not matched to a gene: 5. From germline, CDR1 is SGHVS and CDR2 FQNEAQ. The CDR3 reads CASSATTGDNEQFF. CDR3 nucleotides: TGTGCCAGCAGCGCGACGACAGGGGACAATGAGCAGTTCTTC.

This clone was found once. This rearrangement joins TRBV7-9 to TRBJ2-1; TRBD1 aligns across 8 bases. J was trimmed by 5 bases and V by 5 bases; bases with no gene match: 8. The CDR3 sequence is 15 residues long. Per the germline V gene, CDR1 is SEHNR and CDR2 is FQNEAQ (reference sequence). CDR3 bases: TGTGCCAGCAGCAGGGACAGGTTGGGTGACAATGAGCAGTTCTTC. This codes for CASSRDRLGDNEQFF.

The chain has TRBV5-6 and TRBJ1-5; tentative D call: TRBD1 (6 bases). Trimming took 5 bases from V and 7 from J, leaving 16 bases between them. The CDR3 loop spans 14 amino acids. In germline, CDR1 is SGHDT, CDR2 YYEEEE. DNA of the CDR3: TGTGCCAGCAGTCCGGGGGGGGCTGGGCAGCCCCAGCATTTT. Protein product: CASSPGGAGQPQHF.

The CDR3 region is CASSQETGRSEKLFF. The CDR3 DNA reads TGTGCCAGCAGCCAGGAGACAGGGCGATCTGAAAAACTGTTTTTT. The V call is TRBV4-2, the J call TRBJ1-4; TRBD1 matches at 7 bases. The CDR3 has 15 residues. V shed 3 bases, J shed 7 bases, and the junction held 8 bases outside the gene matches. From germline, CDR1 is LGHNA and CDR2 YNFKEQ.

The gene calls are TRBV19 and TRBJ2-5, with 11 bases aligning to TRBD2. The ends lost 3 bases at V and 6 bases at J; junction bases unmatched: 12. The CDR3 loop spans 17 amino acids. The germline CDR1 and CDR2 sequences are LNHDA and SQIVND (reference sequence). CDR3 nucleotide sequence: TGTGCCAGTAGTATTGGGTCTAGCGGGGGGACCGTAAAGACCCAGTACTTC. Its protein product is CASSIGSSGGTVKTQYF.